Given below is one T cell receptor beta chain in context. The antigen is undetermined. These data are taken from a study of T cells in localized non-small cell lung cancer. Trimming removed 7 bases at V and 8 bases at J, with 17 bases between. CDR1 and CDR2 from the germline V gene are ENHRY and SYGVKD. CDR3 length: 13 residues. Study observations and caveats: In the blood, greater T cell density corresponded to longer overall survival. Turning up in adjacent lung were a median about 61 of the top 100 tumor clones. T cell clonality was highest in uninvolved adjacent lung, above tumor. Because sequencing included only one region (of the tumor), heterogeneity remains possible.

Data came from immunoSEQ multiplex PCR; TCRdb stores just in-frame clones and leaves some out. Of tens of thousands of clones listed, about 85% were seen once; the top ten hold 15% to 20%. The chain couples TRBV10-3 to TRBJ1-2; no definite D call. The material was peripheral blood, obtained before any cancer treatment. The clonotype originates from a female donor aged 60 or older with stage II squamous cell lung carcinoma. As DNA, the CDR3 is TGTGCCATCACCCAACTAGACTCGGGCGGCTACACCTTC. Translating gives CAITQLDSGGYTF.